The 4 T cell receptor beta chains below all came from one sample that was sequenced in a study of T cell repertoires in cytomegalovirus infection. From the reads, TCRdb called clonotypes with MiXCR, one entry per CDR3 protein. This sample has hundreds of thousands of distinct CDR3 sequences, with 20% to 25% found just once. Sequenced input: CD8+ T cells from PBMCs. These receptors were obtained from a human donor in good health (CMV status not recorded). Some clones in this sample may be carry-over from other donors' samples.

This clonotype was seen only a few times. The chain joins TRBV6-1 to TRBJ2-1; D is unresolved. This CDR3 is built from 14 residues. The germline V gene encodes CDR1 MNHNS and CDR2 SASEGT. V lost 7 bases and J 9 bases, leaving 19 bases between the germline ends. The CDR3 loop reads CASTDGPTPGEQFF. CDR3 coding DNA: TGTGCCAGCACTGATGGACCGACCCCCGGTGAGCAGTTCTTC.

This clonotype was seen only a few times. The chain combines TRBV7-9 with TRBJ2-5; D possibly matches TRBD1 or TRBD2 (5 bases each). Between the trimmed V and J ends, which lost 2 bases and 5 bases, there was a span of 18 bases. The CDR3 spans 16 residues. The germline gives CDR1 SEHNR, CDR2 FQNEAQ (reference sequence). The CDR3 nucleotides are TGTGCCAGCAGCTTAAGCGAACGGCGGTGGGGGGAGACCCAGTACTTC. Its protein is CASSLSERRWGETQYF.

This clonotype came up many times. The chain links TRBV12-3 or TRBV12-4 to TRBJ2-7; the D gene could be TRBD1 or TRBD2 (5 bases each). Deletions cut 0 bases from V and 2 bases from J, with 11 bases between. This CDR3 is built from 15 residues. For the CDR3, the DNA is TGTGCCAGCAGTTTAGCCCCCGGGACGGCCTACGAGCAGTACTTC. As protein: CASSLAPGTAYEQYF.

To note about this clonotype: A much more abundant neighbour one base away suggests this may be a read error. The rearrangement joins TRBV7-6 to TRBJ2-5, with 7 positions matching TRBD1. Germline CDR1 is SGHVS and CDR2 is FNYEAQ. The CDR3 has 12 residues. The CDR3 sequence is CASSPTGETKYF. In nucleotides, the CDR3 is TGTGCCAGCAGCCCCACAGGGGAGACCAAGTACTTC.